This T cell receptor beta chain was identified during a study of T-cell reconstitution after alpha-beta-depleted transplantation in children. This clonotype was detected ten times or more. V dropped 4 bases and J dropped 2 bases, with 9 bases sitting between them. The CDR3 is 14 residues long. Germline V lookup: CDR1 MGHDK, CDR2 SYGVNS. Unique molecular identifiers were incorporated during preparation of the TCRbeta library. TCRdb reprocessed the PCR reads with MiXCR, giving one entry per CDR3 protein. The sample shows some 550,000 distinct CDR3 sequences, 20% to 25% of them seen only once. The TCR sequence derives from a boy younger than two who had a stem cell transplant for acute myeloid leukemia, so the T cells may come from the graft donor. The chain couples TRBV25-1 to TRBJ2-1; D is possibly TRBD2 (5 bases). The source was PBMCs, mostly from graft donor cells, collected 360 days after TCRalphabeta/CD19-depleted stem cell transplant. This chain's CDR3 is CASSGSVTYNEQFF. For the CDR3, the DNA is TGTGCCAGCAGTGGTAGCGTAACCTACAATGAGCAGTTCTTC.